This T cell receptor beta chain derives from a study of Graves' ophthalmopathy and Graves' hyperthyroidism. RNA transcripts were the source from which TCR beta CDR3 regions were amplified. Scientists carried out first-round RT-PCR using HTBI primers and then a second-round multiplex PCR. TCRdb itself ran the multiplex PCR reads through MiXCR, one entry per CDR3 protein. Of about 1.1 million distinct CDR3 sequences in the sample, 35% to 40% were seen once. Diagnoses were established from clinical symptoms, serum thyroxine, TRAb, thyroid ultrasound and orbital computed tomography. V was shortened by 0 bases and J by 5 bases, with 4 bases between the two germline ends. The CDR3 has 12 amino acids. In germline, CDR1 is LNHNV, CDR2 YYDKDF (reference sequence). This clonotype has just a few counts. Its target is not known. Findings and caveats of the study: It was with about 71% sensitivity and 72.22% specificity that the model predicted ophthalmopathy progression. Ophthalmopathy was separated from stable hyperthyroidism by a 13-signature model with 85% to 90% sensitivity and over 70% specificity.

The specimen sequenced was peripheral blood or thyroid tissue (not recorded which). This chain connects TRBV15 to TRBJ2-5; D is undetermined. The TCR comes from an adult man with Graves' hyperthyroidism. The CDR3 nucleotides read TGTGCCACCAGCAGAGATACGGAGACCCAGTACTTC. It is translated as CATSRDTETQYF.